The clone carrying this TCR beta chain was counted only a few times. The antigen is undetermined. The PCR ran on 60 Vbeta and 13 Jbeta primers. The assay was immunoSEQ multiplex PCR, and TCRdb's table has in-frame clones only and misses some. The data contain around 230,000 clones, approximately 79% of them singletons. The sample originates from a study of cytomegalovirus exposure and HLA in healthy donors. Study conclusions and caveats: Follow-up analysis seemed to connect common viral pathogens with several of the most significant clusters identified. Per published accounts, TCR beta sequences correctly predicted the HLA-A and HLA-B alleles of most subjects.

The CDR3 is made up of 14 amino acids. Germline V gene sequence: CDR1 SGHDN, CDR2 FVKESK. The J segment lost 5 bases and the V segment lost 8 bases, leaving 6 bases of the junction unmatched. This sequence originates from a male donor in good health and CMV-seronegative. V gene TRBV14 combines with J gene TRBJ2-2; the match to TRBD1 covers 9 bases. Material for sequencing was PBMCs. The CDR3 DNA reads TGTGCCAGCCGACAGGGGGGGAGGACCGGGGAGCTGTTTTTT. Its translation is CASRQGGRTGELFF.